The T cell receptor beta chain described here comes from a study of cytomegalovirus exposure and HLA in healthy donors. Study-wide results and caveats: Researchers catalogued 164 TCR beta chains as cytomegalovirus-associated.

PCR was performed using 60 Vbeta and 13 Jbeta primers. TCRdb's copy holds only in-frame clones and misses some; the assay was immunoSEQ multiplex PCR. The data hold over 150,000 clones, with 75% to 85% observed a single time. The CDR3 has 16 residues. With 0 bases removed from V and 5 bases from J, the gap between germline ends came to 14 bases. The germline gives CDR1 SGHNT, CDR2 YYREEE (reference sequence). Comment on this clone: Its specificity is not known.

The sequencing sample was made of PBMCs. The sequence derives from a woman in her fifties or sixties in good health and CMV-seronegative. V is TRBV5-4 and J is TRBJ2-2; D remains unclear. CDR3: CASSLAGWQTTGELFF. The CDR3 region has the DNA TGTGCCAGCAGCTTGGCGGGTTGGCAGACTACCGGGGAGCTGTTTTTT.